This T cell receptor (beta chain) was recovered during a study of blood T cell repertoires in COVID-19. Germline V lookup: CDR1 SEHNR, CDR2 FQNEAQ (reference sequence). This CDR3 contains 13 residues. V was cut by 2 bases and J by 7 bases, with 6 bases left in between. Sequenced by immunoSEQ multiplex PCR; TCRdb stores in-frame clones only, minus some. This table holds around 250,000 clones, approximately 86% found once. The TCR comes from a woman aged 45-65 years who had recovered from COVID-19. The chain combines TRBV7-9 with TRBJ1-6, with D possibly TRBD1 on 6 matching bases. The specimen was PBMCs or T cells enriched from blood (not recorded which). The CDR3 region is CASSLQGNSPLHF. The CDR3, as DNA: TGTGCCAGCAGCTTACAGGGGAATTCACCCCTCCACTTT.